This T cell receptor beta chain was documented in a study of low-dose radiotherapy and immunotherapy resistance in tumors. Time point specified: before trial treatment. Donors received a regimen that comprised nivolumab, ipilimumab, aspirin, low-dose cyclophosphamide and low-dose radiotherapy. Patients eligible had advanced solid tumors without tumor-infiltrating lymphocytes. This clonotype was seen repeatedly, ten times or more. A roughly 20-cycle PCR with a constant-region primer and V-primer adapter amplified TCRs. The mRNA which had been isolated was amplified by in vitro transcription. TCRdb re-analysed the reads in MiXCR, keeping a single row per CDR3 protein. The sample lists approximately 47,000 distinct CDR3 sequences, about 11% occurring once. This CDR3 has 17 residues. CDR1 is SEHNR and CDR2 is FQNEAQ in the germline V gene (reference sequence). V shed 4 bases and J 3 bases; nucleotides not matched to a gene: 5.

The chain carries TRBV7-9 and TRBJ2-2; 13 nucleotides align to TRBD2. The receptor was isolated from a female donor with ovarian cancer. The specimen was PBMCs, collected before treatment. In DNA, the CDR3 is TGTGCCAGCAGCTCCACTGGACTAGCGGGGGACACCGGGGAGCTGTTTTTT. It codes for CASSSTGLAGDTGELFF.